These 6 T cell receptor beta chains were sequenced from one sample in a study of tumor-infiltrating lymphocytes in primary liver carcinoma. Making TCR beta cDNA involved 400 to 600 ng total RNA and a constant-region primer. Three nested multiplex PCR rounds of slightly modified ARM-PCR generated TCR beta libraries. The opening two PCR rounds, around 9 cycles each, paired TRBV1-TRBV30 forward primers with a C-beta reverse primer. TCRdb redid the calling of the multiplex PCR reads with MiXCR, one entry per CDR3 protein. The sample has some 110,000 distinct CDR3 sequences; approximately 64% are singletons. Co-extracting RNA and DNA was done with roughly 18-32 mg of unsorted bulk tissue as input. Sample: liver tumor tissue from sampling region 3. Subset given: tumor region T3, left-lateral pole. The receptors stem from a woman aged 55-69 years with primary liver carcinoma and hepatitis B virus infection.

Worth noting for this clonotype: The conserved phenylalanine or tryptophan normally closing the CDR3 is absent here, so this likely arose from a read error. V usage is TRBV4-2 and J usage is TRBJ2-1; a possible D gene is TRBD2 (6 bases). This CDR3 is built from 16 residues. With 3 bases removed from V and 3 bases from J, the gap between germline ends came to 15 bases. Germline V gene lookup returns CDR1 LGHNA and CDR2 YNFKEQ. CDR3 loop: CASSQEGAVGYNEQFS. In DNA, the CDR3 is TGTGCCAGCAGCCAGGAGGGAGCGGTGGGCTACAATGAGCAGTTCTCC.

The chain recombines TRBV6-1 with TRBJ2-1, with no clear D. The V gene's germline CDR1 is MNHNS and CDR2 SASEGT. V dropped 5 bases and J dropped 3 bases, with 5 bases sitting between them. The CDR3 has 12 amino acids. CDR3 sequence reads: CASSNRYNEQFF. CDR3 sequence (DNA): TGTGCCAGCAGTAACCGCTACAATGAGCAGTTCTTC.

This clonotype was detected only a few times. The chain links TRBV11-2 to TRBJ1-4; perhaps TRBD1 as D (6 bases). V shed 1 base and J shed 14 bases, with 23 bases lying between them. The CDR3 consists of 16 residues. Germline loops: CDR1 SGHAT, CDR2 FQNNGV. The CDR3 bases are TGTGCCAGCAGCTTAGGTCTCAGGGGCCGGGATGAAGAGCTGTTTTTT. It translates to CASSLGLRGRDEELFF. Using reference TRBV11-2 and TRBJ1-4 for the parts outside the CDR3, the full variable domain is EAGVAQSPRYKIIEKRQSVAFWCNPISGHATLYWYQQILGQGPKLLIQFQNNGVVDDSQLPKDRFSAERLKGVDSTLKIQPAKLEDSAVYLCASSLGLRGRDEELFFGSGTQLSVL.

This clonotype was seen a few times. CDR3 amino acids: CASSLAGGSTGELFF. The CDR3 DNA reads TGTGCCAGCAGCTTAGCGGGAGGGAGCACCGGGGAGCTGTTTTTT. V is TRBV7-9 and J is TRBJ2-2; 7 bases align to TRBD2. This CDR3 has 15 amino acids. V shed 0 bases and J 4 bases; nucleotides not matched to a gene: 2. Germline values: CDR1 SEHNR, CDR2 FQNEAQ (reference sequence).

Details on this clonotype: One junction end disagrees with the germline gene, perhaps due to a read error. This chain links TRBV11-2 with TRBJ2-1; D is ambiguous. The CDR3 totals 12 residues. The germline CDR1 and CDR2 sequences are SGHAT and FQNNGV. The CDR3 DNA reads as TGTGCCAGGAGCTTAGGAAAGAATGAACAGTTCTTC. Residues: CARSLGKNEQFF.

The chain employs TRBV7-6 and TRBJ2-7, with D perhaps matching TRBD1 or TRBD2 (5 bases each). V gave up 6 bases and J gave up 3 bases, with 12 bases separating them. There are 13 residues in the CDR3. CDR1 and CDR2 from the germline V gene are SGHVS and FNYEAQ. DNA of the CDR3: TGTGCCAGCAGGAAATGGGACGACTACGAGCAGTACTTC. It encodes CASRKWDDYEQYF.